This entry features one T cell receptor beta chain sequence. This clonotype was seen at least ten times. The antigen it recognizes is unknown. No per-base quality is available; no much larger clone lies one base away. The sample comes from a study of type 1 and type 2 diabetes patients (TCRdb year 2016). For the study in its entirety: Recruited in China, the cohort was made up of about nine type 1 diabetes patients, four type 2 diabetes patients and roughly six nondiabetic controls. Across the study, CD4+ and CD8+ T cells were positively selected from PBMCs using CD4 or CD8 MicroBeads on MACS columns. In the study, high-throughput sequencing was used to profile TCRbeta repertoires so that type 1 diabetes, type 2 diabetes and nondiabetic individuals could be compared. For the type 1 diabetes patients, the type 2 diabetes patients acted as a disease comparison group. Altogether, under 25,000,000 paired-end reads were produced across the whole study. Comparing approximately 20-cycle and roughly 27-cycle amplification showed similar V gene usage, suggesting similar primer efficiencies and random PCR bias. Paired-end sequencing of TCRbeta libraries was performed on Illumina HiSeq 2000 or MiSeq instruments. Results the study describes overall, beyond this receptor: The study groups were not matched for age and gender, which could bias interpretation. Type 2 diabetes and control samples had highly correlated V and J gene usage patterns, with the correlation between samples averaging about 0.97. In both CD4+ and CD8+ T cells, type 2 diabetes repertoires were highly diverse and significantly more diverse than type 1 diabetes repertoires. Because only a limited number of T2D and control samples were sequenced, some T1D-only HECs might also be present in more T2D or control samples. Few highly-expanded CD4+ clones, median one, were found in type 2 diabetes patients, accounting for a median about 4.1% of reads.

Every diabetic patient fulfilled standard classification criteria for type 1 or type 2 diabetes, and glucose and C-peptide were evaluated using WHO-recommended methods. Exclusion applied to any donor with other autoimmune diseases or infections within the previous four weeks. From each participant, around 10 milliliters of peripheral blood were collected. PBMCs were isolated with LymphoPrep density separation. Instrument used: Illumina MiSeq. Genomic DNA from sorted T cell subsets served as template for TCRbeta CDR3 amplification. Multiplex PCR with 30 forward and 13 reverse primers amplified the TCRbeta CDR3 region. After the PCR products were purified with AMPure XP beads, a second PCR of roughly 25 cycles was run to add indices and adaptors. Libraries were gel-purified using the QIAquick Gel Extraction Kit before sequencing. In the authors' own workflow: Paired-end reads were merged with FLASH and aligned to IMGT V, D and J germline references using IgBLAST. Reads with below 70% alignment identity to germline references were discarded, and 9 million to 14 million reads were retained study-wide. IMGT definitions were followed to assign CDR3 boundaries, reading frame and productivity. Clones at or above 1% of reads were defined as highly-expanded clones, and diversity was measured by normalized Shannon entropy. Unpaired two-tailed t-tests were used to test group differences in Shannon entropy. TCRdb reprocessing: public reads trimmed at Q25 with fastp, clones called with MiXCR, in-frame beta chains kept. Records with the same CDR3 protein are collapsed into one entry carrying the most frequent genes and DNA. TCRdb assigned the V and J calls; the authors' analysis was not used. A total of about 270,000 distinct CDR3 sequences appear in this sample, roughly 48% of them only once. The ten largest clones take up about 13% of the sample.

Sequencing was done on a sample of peripheral blood mononuclear cells (PBMCs). This clonotype was sampled from a man aged 18 to 35 with type 2 diabetes.

The CDR3 here reads CASSLEANTGELFF. The sequenced DNA: TGTGCCAGCAGCTTAGAAGCCAACACCGGGGAGCTGTTTTTT. Recombination connected TRBV7-6 to TRBJ2-2; no D segment can be confidently identified. Trimming removed 1 base from V and 2 bases from J, leaving 5 bases between the germline ends. The cysteine opens and the phenylalanine closes a CDR3 of 14 amino acids. CDR3 DNA is the only sequence kept; it has 42 bases, read in frame from the first base. CDR1 and CDR2 are drawn from the germline V gene: SGHVS, FNYEAQ.